The rows below give T cell receptor beta chains drawn from one sample of a study of Ad26.COV2.S vaccination and SARS-CoV-2 variants. Clones were sequenced by immunoSEQ multiplex PCR, and TCRdb holds only the in-frame ones, with some missing. The sample has about 350,000 clones, around 83% seen once. The sequencing used peripheral blood, collected in a trial of Ad26.COV2.S vaccine versus placebo. The receptors originated from a person aged 18-60 years who received the Ad26.COV2.S COVID-19 vaccine or a placebo. The CDR3 runs from the conserved cysteine through the conserved F or W. The D gene is left open where the match is weak. Size values are once, few and many counts, or a class for expanded clones, and some rows have none.

J gene: TRBJ2-2
D gene: -
V gene: TRBV5-5
clone size: few
CDR3 protein: CASNSAMGGLTGELFF
CDR3 DNA: TGTGCCAGCAACTCGGCCATGGGGGGCCTCACCGGGGAGCTGTTTTTT

J gene: TRBJ2-7
D gene: TRBD2
V gene: TRBV4-1
clone size: few
CDR3 protein: CASSRTPGTRSSYEQYF
CDR3 DNA: TGCGCCAGCAGCCGCACCCCGGGGACTAGGAGCTCCTACGAGCAGTACTTC

J gene: TRBJ2-6
D gene: -
V gene: TRBV15
clone size: -
CDR3 protein: CATSRVADGYRKSGANVLTF
CDR3 DNA: TGTGCCACCAGCAGAGTGGCGGACGGTTACCGAAAATCTGGGGCCAACGTCCTGACTTTC

J gene: TRBJ2-5
D gene: TRBD2
V gene: TRBV4-1
clone size: -
CDR3 protein: CASSQRLAGWMGLASEDQYF
CDR3 DNA: TGCGCCAGCAGCCAACGATTAGCGGGATGGATGGGGCTAGCGTCTGAGGACCAGTACTTC

J gene: TRBJ2-1
D gene: -
V gene: TRBV19
clone size: -
CDR3 protein: CASSMGPGVYNEQFF
CDR3 DNA: TGTGCCAGTAGTATGGGCCCGGGGGTATACAATGAGCAGTTCTTC

J gene: TRBJ2-3
D gene: -
V gene: TRBV7-6
clone size: -
CDR3 protein: CASSFRDTTDTQYF
CDR3 DNA: TGTGCCAGCAGCTTCCGGGACACCACAGATACGCAGTATTTT

J gene: TRBJ1-1
D gene: -
V gene: TRBV25-1
clone size: -
CDR3 protein: CASTRGWGNTEAFF
CDR3 DNA: TGTGCCAGCACCCGAGGGTGGGGAAACACTGAAGCTTTCTTT

J gene: TRBJ2-7
D gene: TRBD1
V gene: TRBV4-2
clone size: -
CDR3 protein: CASSQASGQLSYEQYF
CDR3 DNA: TGTGCCAGCAGCCAAGCGTCGGGACAGCTATCTTACGAGCAGTACTTC

J gene: TRBJ2-2
D gene: -
V gene: TRBV11-3
clone size: -
CDR3 protein: CASSSGVVGELFF
CDR3 DNA: TGTGCCAGCAGCTCCGGGGTCGTCGGGGAGCTGTTTTTT

J gene: TRBJ1-3
D gene: -
V gene: TRBV5-1
clone size: once
CDR3 protein: CASSLEGTTRGNTIYF
CDR3 DNA: TGCGCCAGCAGCTTGGAAGGAACAACGCGAGGAAACACCATATATTTT

J gene: TRBJ1-5
D gene: -
V gene: TRBV7-9
clone size: -
CDR3 protein: CASSASGSNQPQHF
CDR3 DNA: TGTGCCAGCAGCGCCTCGGGAAGCAATCAGCCCCAGCATTTT

J gene: TRBJ2-2
D gene: TRBD2
V gene: TRBV2
clone size: few
CDR3 protein: CASSAIAGDTGELFF
CDR3 DNA: TGTGCCAGCAGTGCGATAGCGGGGGACACCGGGGAGCTGTTTTTT

J gene: TRBJ1-2
D gene: -
V gene: TRBV30
clone size: -
CDR3 protein: CAWTENPYGYTF
CDR3 DNA: TGTGCCTGGACAGAAAATCCCTATGGCTACACCTTC

J gene: TRBJ1-5
D gene: TRBD1
V gene: TRBV2
clone size: -
CDR3 protein: CASTSRTGGGQPQHF
CDR3 DNA: TGTGCCAGCACTTCCCGGACAGGGGGCGGGCAGCCCCAGCATTTT

J gene: TRBJ2-1
D gene: -
V gene: TRBV5-6
clone size: -
CDR3 protein: CASQLGLGGGNEQFF
CDR3 DNA: TGTGCCAGCCAGCTTGGACTAGGAGGGGGCAATGAGCAGTTCTTC

J gene: TRBJ2-7
D gene: TRBD1
V gene: TRBV15
clone size: -
CDR3 protein: CATSRDPTGTGTGEQYF
CDR3 DNA: TGTGCCACCAGCAGAGACCCCACCGGGACAGGGACGGGTGAGCAGTACTTC

J gene: TRBJ1-6
D gene: TRBD1
V gene: TRBV20-1
clone size: -
CDR3 protein: CSASDRGTYNSPLHF
CDR3 DNA: TGCAGTGCTAGTGACAGGGGGACCTATAATTCACCCCTCCACTTT

J gene: TRBJ1-4
D gene: -
V gene: TRBV7-2
clone size: once
CDR3 protein: CASSLAGGAATNEKLFF
CDR3 DNA: TGTGCCAGCAGCTTAGCCGGGGGAGCTGCAACTAATGAAAAACTGTTTTTT

J gene: TRBJ2-5
D gene: -
V gene: TRBV2
clone size: once
CDR3 protein: CASSTYQETQYF
CDR3 DNA: TGTGCCAGCAGCACCTACCAAGAGACCCAGTACTTC

J gene: TRBJ2-3
D gene: -
V gene: TRBV19
clone size: -
CDR3 protein: CASSIAWGYSDTQYF
CDR3 DNA: TGTGCCAGTAGTATAGCTTGGGGTTACTCGGATACGCAGTATTTT

J gene: TRBJ1-5
D gene: -
V gene: TRBV15
clone size: once
CDR3 protein: CATSGDITVNQPQHF
CDR3 DNA: TGTGCCACCAGCGGGGACATTACAGTCAATCAGCCCCAGCATTTT

J gene: TRBJ2-2
D gene: TRBD1
V gene: TRBV15
clone size: -
CDR3 protein: CATSRGQGDTGELFF
CDR3 DNA: TGTGCCACCAGCAGAGGACAGGGTGACACCGGGGAGCTGTTTTTT

J gene: TRBJ2-1
D gene: TRBD2
V gene: TRBV29-1
clone size: -
CDR3 protein: CSVGTSGRRRSSYNEQFF
CDR3 DNA: TGCAGCGTGGGGACTAGCGGGAGACGGAGGTCCTCCTACAATGAGCAGTTCTTC

J gene: TRBJ2-7
D gene: -
V gene: TRBV6-5
clone size: -
CDR3 protein: CAGIRDPGAEQYF
CDR3 DNA: TGTGCCGGAATCCGGGACCCAGGTGCCGAGCAGTACTTC

J gene: TRBJ2-7
D gene: TRBD1
V gene: TRBV7-9
clone size: -
CDR3 protein: CASSLDRGLSEQYF
CDR3 DNA: TGTGCCAGCAGCCTAGACAGGGGGCTATCCGAGCAGTACTTC

J gene: TRBJ1-2
D gene: TRBD1
V gene: TRBV6-5
clone size: -
CDR3 protein: CASSPGTGNNYGYTF
CDR3 DNA: TGTGCCAGCAGTCCCGGGACAGGGAACAACTATGGCTACACCTTC

J gene: TRBJ2-5
D gene: -
V gene: TRBV28
clone size: -
CDR3 protein: CASSPGEETQYF
CDR3 DNA: TGTGCCAGCAGCCCAGGGGAAGAGACCCAGTACTTC

J gene: TRBJ2-3
D gene: TRBD2
V gene: TRBV6-5
clone size: -
CDR3 protein: CASSRGGLSTDTQYF
CDR3 DNA: TGTGCCAGCAGCCGGGGGGGCCTTAGCACAGATACGCAGTATTTT

J gene: TRBJ2-1
D gene: -
V gene: TRBV5-1
clone size: -
CDR3 protein: CASQWGGGGLYNEQFF
CDR3 DNA: TGCGCCAGTCAGTGGGGCGGCGGGGGCCTCTACAATGAGCAGTTCTTC

J gene: TRBJ2-7
D gene: -
V gene: TRBV6-2/TRBV6-3
clone size: -
CDR3 protein: CASSSQPGDLTSRSYEQYF
CDR3 DNA: TGTGCCAGCAGTTCCCAACCAGGGGACTTGACGTCTAGATCCTACGAGCAGTACTTC

J gene: TRBJ2-3
D gene: TRBD2
V gene: TRBV5-1
clone size: -
CDR3 protein: CASSPRTSGSVDTQYF
CDR3 DNA: TGCGCCAGCAGCCCCCGGACTAGCGGGAGTGTAGATACGCAGTATTTT

J gene: TRBJ1-1
D gene: -
V gene: TRBV28
clone size: -
CDR3 protein: CASRPPAGKGTEAFF
CDR3 DNA: TGTGCCAGCAGACCCCCAGCGGGAAAGGGCACTGAAGCTTTCTTT

J gene: TRBJ2-7
D gene: TRBD1
V gene: TRBV7-9
clone size: -
CDR3 protein: CASSPWGQGSYEQYF
CDR3 DNA: TGTGCCAGCAGCCCATGGGGACAGGGAAGCTACGAGCAGTACTTC

J gene: TRBJ1-5
D gene: -
V gene: TRBV21-1
clone size: -
CDR3 protein: CASSKGTKQGLSSYSNQPQHF
CDR3 DNA: TGTGCCAGCAGCAAAGGGACGAAACAGGGTCTATCTAGCTATAGCAATCAGCCCCAGCATTTT

J gene: TRBJ2-5
D gene: -
V gene: TRBV27
clone size: -
CDR3 protein: CASRDRGETQYF
CDR3 DNA: TGTGCCAGCAGGGATAGGGGAGAGACCCAGTACTTC

J gene: TRBJ2-7
D gene: TRBD1
V gene: TRBV12-5
clone size: -
CDR3 protein: CASGFPTKLRDRVYEQYF
CDR3 DNA: TGTGCTAGTGGTTTCCCCACCAAACTCCGGGACAGGGTGTACGAGCAGTACTTC

J gene: TRBJ2-3
D gene: TRBD2
V gene: TRBV9
clone size: -
CDR3 protein: CASTRSGESTDTQYF
CDR3 DNA: TGTGCCAGCACGAGGAGCGGGGAAAGCACAGATACGCAGTATTTT